This T cell receptor (beta chain) was recovered during a study of T cell changes during pregnancy in multiple sclerosis. V lost 3 bases and J lost 3, with 6 bases in between. The CDR3 has 13 amino acids. CDR1 and CDR2 from the germline V gene are LNHDA and SQIVND (reference sequence). A few counts support this clone. The protocol was immunoSEQ multiplex PCR, while the TCRdb copy is restricted to in-frame clones and leaves out a portion. Here the sample spans about 53,000 clones, about nine tenths being singletons. The sample in question was CD4+ T cells from peripheral blood mononuclear cells, obtained in the third trimester of pregnancy. The rearrangement links TRBV19 to TRBJ1-5, with unresolved D. The receptor was derived from a female donor with multiple sclerosis, enrolled in a pregnancy study. As DNA, the CDR3 is TGTGCCAGTAGTATTCAGTACAATCAGCCCCAGCATTTT. This sequence encodes CASSIQYNQPQHF.